This T cell receptor (beta chain) appears in the sequencing data of a study of T cells after yellow fever vaccination. Study outcomes and limitations: Reappearing after the booster were most of the clones from primary vaccination (approximately 96% CD4, around 88% CD8).

J was trimmed by 6 bases and V by 4 bases; bases with no gene match: 11. The CDR3 extends over 15 amino acids. Germline V gene sequence: CDR1 SGDLS, CDR2 YYNGEE. A 5'RACE template-switching step, the method used to make TCR cDNA, added a universal primer site and UMIs. Each CDR3 protein is one row after TCRdb ran MiXCR on the 5' RACE reads. The sample shows some 500,000 distinct CDR3 sequences, approximately 15% of them seen only once. The sample holds a few counts of this clonotype. Its antigen is unidentified. The V and J genes are TRBV9 and TRBJ2-7, with 9 bases aligning to TRBD1. This receptor was obtained from a man aged 25-45 years who received the YFV17D yellow fever vaccine. This material consisted of PBMCs, taken on the day of the yellow fever booster vaccination. The CDR3 reads CASSPPTGGKCEQYF. In DNA, the CDR3 is TGTGCCAGCAGCCCACCGACAGGGGGGAAATGCGAGCAGTACTTC.